Below, 15 T cell receptor beta chains from the same sample are listed, as sequenced in a study of OX40 agonist ivuxolimab in advanced cancers. Sequencing used immunoSEQ multiplex PCR; TCRdb keeps in-frame clones, though not all of them. The table records around 76,000 clones, about nine tenths of them present only once. This sample comprised CD4+ or CD8+ T cells sorted from blood, obtained in a trial of the OX40 agonist ivuxolimab. Source of these receptors: an adult with an advanced solid tumor such as melanoma, head and neck, liver or kidney cancer.

J is TRBJ1-5 and V is TRBV28; no clear D. The germline V gene encodes CDR1 MDHEN and CDR2 SYDVKM. The CDR3 has 13 amino acids. The V gene lost 6 bases and the J gene lost 0 bases, with 6 bases spanning the gap. The CDR3 spells CASSKYSNQPQHF. CDR3 nucleotides: TGTGCCAGCAGCAAATATAGCAATCAGCCCCAGCATTTT.

V and J are TRBV25-1 and TRBJ1-6; TRBD1 aligns across 7 bases. V lost 0 bases and J lost 3; bases outside the gene matches: 5. The CDR3 has 17 residues. Germline CDR1 MGHDK, CDR2 SYGVNS. CDR3 protein: CASSEYKGGNYNSPLHF. The DNA of the CDR3 is TGTGCCAGCAGTGAATATAAAGGGGGCAACTATAATTCACCCCTCCACTTT.

The V and J genes are TRBV11-3 and TRBJ2-1, with 7 bases identical to TRBD1. The length of the CDR3 is 15 residues. CDR1 and CDR2 from the germline V gene are SGHNT and YENEEA. The trim removed 5 bases at V and 2 bases at J, leaving 6 bases unmatched. The CDR3 sequence: CASSPGTETYNEQFF. CDR3 DNA sequence: TGTGCCAGCAGCCCAGGGACAGAGACCTACAATGAGCAGTTCTTC.

This clone was found once. This chain connects TRBV7-2 to TRBJ1-5; 7 positions agree with TRBD1. This CDR3 region has 14 residues. With 4 bases clipped from V and 2 bases from J, the junction kept 2 bases outside the gene matches. The germline V gene encodes CDR1 SGHTA and CDR2 FQGNSA. CDR3: CASSSTGGNQPQHF. Written as DNA, the CDR3 is TGTGCCAGCAGCTCCACAGGGGGCAATCAGCCCCAGCATTTT.

The chain employs TRBV7-3 and TRBJ2-7; 10 bases match TRBD1. Germline CDR1 is SGHTA and CDR2 is FQGTGA. The CDR3 runs to 13 residues. Trimming cost V 5 bases and J 4 bases; bases outside gene matches: 2. The CDR3 sequence is CASSRDRGYEQYF. CDR3 bases: TGTGCCAGCAGCCGGGACAGGGGATACGAGCAGTACTTC.

This clone was detected once. The chain links TRBV4-1 to TRBJ2-2; 7 bases map to TRBD1. Germline trimming cut 5 bases from V and 0 bases from J; bases unmatched to any gene: 6. The CDR3 is made up of 16 amino acids. CDR1 and CDR2 from the germline V gene are MGHRA and YSYEKL. The DNA for the CDR3 is TGCGCCAGCAGCTTCAGCAGGGGGACGAACACCGGGGAGCTGTTTTTT. This encodes CASSFSRGTNTGELFF.

This clone was observed once. This chain joins TRBV11-2 and TRBJ1-1; D is unclear. CDR1 and CDR2 (germline): SGHAT, FQNNGV. V gave up 3 bases and J gave up 1 base, with 3 bases separating them. The CDR3 runs to 12 residues. DNA for the CDR3: TGTGCCAGCAGCTTTTCGAACACTGAAGCTTTCTTT. Its protein is CASSFSNTEAFF.

This chain uses TRBV9 with TRBJ2-1; 9 bases align to TRBD2. CDR3 length equals 17 residues. The germline gives CDR1 SGDLS, CDR2 YYNGEE. V lost 6 bases, J lost 4 bases, and 14 bases stayed unmatched. CDR3 sequence (DNA): TGTGCCAGCACCATTTCCGAGGGTAGCGGGGGATACAATGAGCAGTTCTTC. It codes for CASTISEGSGGYNEQFF.

The V call is TRBV5-4, the J call TRBJ1-2; TRBD1 matches 9 bases. This CDR3 comprises 15 residues. J lost 8 bases, V lost 1 base, and 9 bases had no gene match. Per the germline V gene, CDR1 is SGHNT and CDR2 is YYREEE (reference sequence). The CDR3 coding sequence is TGTGCCAGCAGCTTGATCGGGACAGGGTCTAAAGGCTACACCTTC. This codes for CASSLIGTGSKGYTF.

The rearrangement uses TRBV7-3 and TRBJ2-3; no firm D call. The V gene lost 4 bases and the J gene lost 6 bases, with 11 bases spanning the gap. This CDR3 contains 13 residues. Germline V CDR1 and CDR2: SGHTA, FQGTGA. CDR3 protein: CASSSSLRDTQYF. In DNA form, the CDR3 reads TGTGCCAGCAGCTCCTCACTAAGGGATACGCAGTATTTT.

The chain links TRBV4-1 to TRBJ2-2; D ambiguous. Per germline, CDR1 MGHRA and CDR2 YSYEKL. Trimming removed 1 base at V and 0 bases at J, with 6 bases between. CDR3 length: 15 amino acids. The CDR3 DNA reads as TGCGCCAGCAGCCAAGGAACAGCGAACACCGGGGAGCTGTTTTTT. It is translated as CASSQGTANTGELFF.

The rearrangement uses TRBV5-1 and TRBJ2-1; 13 bases align to TRBD2. Germline CDR1 is SGHRS and CDR2 is YFSETQ. The junction had 7 bases not matched to a gene; V was cut back by 0 bases and J by 4 bases. This CDR3 has 18 residues. This CDR3 is CASSLGLAGGHIYNEQFF. The CDR3 nucleotides read TGCGCCAGCAGCTTGGGACTAGCGGGGGGCCATATATACAATGAGCAGTTCTTC.

The count of this clone is one. The genes are TRBV7-8 and TRBJ1-1; D call uncertain. In germline, CDR1 is SGHVS, CDR2 FQNEAQ. V was cut by 6 bases and J by 1 base, with 9 bases left in between. The CDR3 length is 13 residues. CDR3 sequence reads: CASSKERNTEAFF. DNA of the CDR3: TGTGCCAGCAGTAAGGAGCGGAACACTGAAGCTTTCTTT. Full variable domain (remainder filled in from reference TRBV7-8 and TRBJ1-1): GAGVSQSPRYKVAKRGQDVALRCDPISGHVSLFWYQQALGQGPEFLTYFQNEAQLDKSGLPSDRFFAERPEGSVSTLKIQRTQQEDSAVYLCASSKERNTEAFFGQGTRLTVV.

The chain recombines TRBV30 with TRBJ1-4; 9 bases are a match to TRBD1. After removal of 5 bases from V and 4 bases from J, the junction contained 8 bases not matched to a gene. Germline CDR1 and CDR2: GTSNPN and SVGIG (reference sequence). The CDR3 sequence is 15 residues long. CDR3 in DNA: TGTGCCTGGGCGCCGGGACAGGGCCTTAATGAAAAACTGTTTTTT. As protein: CAWAPGQGLNEKLFF.

The chain combines TRBV18 with TRBJ2-5; D is perhaps TRBD1 or TRBD2 (5 bases each). The CDR3 covers 15 residues. V dropped 1 base and J dropped 1 base, with 10 bases sitting between them. CDR1 KGHSH and CDR2 LQKENI come from the germline V gene. The CDR3 region has the DNA TGTGCCAGCTCACCACGAGGGGCGTCCCAAGAGACCCAGTACTTC. Its translation: CASSPRGASQETQYF.